Each of the 10 T cell receptor beta chains below was sequenced from the same sample in a study of vaccination effects on CD4 cells after COVID-19. The protocol was immunoSEQ multiplex PCR, while the TCRdb copy is restricted to in-frame clones and leaves out a portion. The table includes about 41,000 clones, more than 65% detected once. Antigen-specific CD4+ T cells were expanded with viral peptide pools in the ViraFEST assay before sequencing. Between days 9 and 10 of culture, CD4+ T cells were separated out. Negative nucleocapsid antibody tests before and after vaccination confirmed no previous SARS-CoV-2 infection. Antigens of these TCRs are unknown. The specimen was CD4+ T cells from PBMCs cultured with HCoV-NL63 spike peptides, collected before COVID-19 vaccination. The receptors stem from a human donor who received a COVID-19 vaccine.

This chain links TRBV28 with TRBJ2-7; 9 bases are shared with TRBD1. V gave up 5 bases and J gave up 3 bases; unmatched junction bases: 8. CDR1 is MDHEN and CDR2 is SYDVKM in the germline V gene. CDR3 size: 15 residues. The CDR3 protein is CASSGGQGGYYEQYV. DNA of the CDR3: TGTGCCAGCAGTGGGGGACAGGGTGGCTACTACGAGCAGTACGTC.

The chain links TRBV28 to TRBJ1-1; tentative D call: TRBD1 (5 bases). The CDR3 spans 16 residues. The germline gives CDR1 MDHEN, CDR2 SYDVKM. V gave up 4 bases and J gave up 0 bases, with 15 bases separating them. CDR3 DNA: TGTGCCAGCAGTTCACCCGGGGGTTACATGAACACTGAAGCTTTCTTT. Its protein is CASSSPGGYMNTEAFF.

This clone has only a few counts. The chain joins TRBV11-1 to TRBJ1-2; 8 bases map to TRBD1. The J segment lost 0 bases and the V segment lost 5 bases, leaving 8 bases of the junction unmatched. Germline V gene data show CDR1 as SGHAT and CDR2 as FQDESV (reference sequence). CDR3 size: 16 residues. CDR3 protein: CASSRNQGASNYGYTF. The DNA for the CDR3 is TGTGCCAGCAGCCGCAATCAGGGGGCCTCTAACTATGGCTACACCTTC.

V usage is TRBV18 and J usage is TRBJ1-1, with TRBD1 identical over 9 bases. The CDR3 consists of 13 residues. Germline V gives CDR1 KGHSH, CDR2 LQKENI. The ends lost 1 base at V and 8 bases at J; junction bases unmatched: 2. The CDR3 protein is CASSPRGTGEAFF. Written as DNA, the CDR3 is TGTGCCAGCTCACCACGCGGGACAGGGGAAGCTTTCTTT.

This clone was detected only a few times. CDR3 sequence (DNA): TGCGCCAGCAGCTTGGACATGGCTGGCTACACCTTC. Amino acid sequence: CASSLDMAGYTF. This chain joins TRBV5-1 and TRBJ1-2; D gene ambiguous. Germline V gives CDR1 SGHRS, CDR2 YFSETQ. The germline V and J ends were trimmed by 0 bases and 7 bases, with 7 bases remaining between them. The CDR3 is made up of 12 amino acids.

The chain has TRBV7-7 and TRBJ2-3; 10 bases line up with TRBD2. Per germline, CDR1 SSHAT and CDR2 FNYEAQ (reference sequence). The CDR3 is made up of 15 amino acids. With 2 bases clipped from V and 6 bases from J, the junction kept 5 bases outside the gene matches. The CDR3 DNA sequence: TGTGCCAGCAGCTTACTTAGCGGGGGGCTTGATACGCAGTATTTT. Residues: CASSLLSGGLDTQYF.

This clone was seen once. The V and J genes are TRBV6-2 or TRBV6-3 and TRBJ1-5, with D perhaps matching TRBD1 (5 bases). The CDR3 runs to 16 residues. The germline V gene has CDR1 MNHEY and CDR2 SVGEGT. V dropped 4 bases and J dropped 0 bases, with 13 bases sitting between them. The CDR3 nucleotides are TGTGCCAGCAGTTGGGACGGACTCTATAGCAATCAGCCCCAGCATTTT. Translating gives CASSWDGLYSNQPQHF.

The J gene is TRBJ2-1, the V gene TRBV21-1. TRBV21-1 is flagged as a pseudogene. CDR3 length: 12 amino acids. CDR3 protein: CASSKPEGELFF. Written as DNA, the CDR3 is TGTGCCAGCAGCAAACCGGAGGGGGAGCTGTTCTTC.

This chain links TRBV6-5 with TRBJ2-2, with D unclear. This CDR3 is built from 14 residues. Per germline, CDR1 MNHEY and CDR2 SVGAGI. V was shortened by 7 bases and J by 1 base, with 10 bases between the two germline ends. The CDR3 bases are TGTGCCAGCACTAGGTCCTGGAACACCGGGGAGCTGTTTTTT. This gives the protein CASTRSWNTGELFF.

The chain links TRBV2 to TRBJ2-5; D may match TRBD1 or TRBD2 (5 bases each). The CDR3 has 15 residues. The V end was cut by 7 bases, the J end by 4 bases, with 19 bases between. Per germline, CDR1 SNHLY and CDR2 FYNNEI. CDR3 bases: TGTGCCAGCACTCCAACCCGGGACCCCAGAGAGACCCAGTACTTC. Protein sequence: CASTPTRDPRETQYF.